This T cell receptor (beta chain) was sequenced during a study of blood T cells in healthy people across ages. Donors ranged from roughly 6 to 95 years old and were healthy Caucasians in Russia. Per germline, CDR1 SGHRS and CDR2 YFSETQ. With 0 bases removed from V and 4 bases from J, the gap between germline ends came to 13 bases. This CDR3 is built from 15 residues. This clonotype came up a few times. Antigen unknown. Together with a sample-barcoded 5' primer, a J-beta primer mix was included in a second PCR lasting about 7 to 12 cycles. MiXCR, applied by TCRdb to the 5' RACE reads, yields one record per CDR3 protein. The sample yields about 570,000 distinct CDR3 sequences, 25% to 30% seen once. Whole-study findings and limits: Bulk PBMC profiling left naive and antigen-experienced comparisons inconclusive. Across the age range, TCR beta diversity per million T cells fell in a roughly linear way.

This clonotype originated in a woman in her 70s in good health. The sequencing sample was made of blood. The chain has TRBV5-1 and TRBJ1-1; D gene ambiguous. The CDR3 bases are TGCGCCAGCAGCTTGGGACTCCGGGCGGGCACTGAAGCTTTCTTT. As protein: CASSLGLRAGTEAFF.